This TCR beta chain was found in a study of blood T cell repertoires in COVID-19. At the level of the study: Material from acute and convalescent COVID-19 was sourced from the United States, Italy and Spain. T cells, B-cell-depleted T cells, or PBMCs supplied cDNA or gDNA.

Germline V gene sequence: CDR1 SGHTA, CDR2 FQGNSA. V lost 1 base, J lost 7 bases, and 10 bases lay in between. The length of the CDR3 is 14 residues. Per the authors' pipeline: Amplification of reference gene primers provided the estimated nucleated cell counts. TCRdb keeps only in-frame clones here, not all; method: immunoSEQ multiplex PCR. That table furnishes V, J and clone size, whereas the DNA furnished D and trimming. The sample carries around 140,000 clones, 85% to 90% recorded once. V usage is TRBV7-2 and J usage is TRBJ1-4, with D maybe TRBD1 (6 bases). Sequencing was carried out using peripheral blood. This clonotype was sampled from a man aged 60 to 75 with active or convalescent COVID-19. The CDR3 DNA is TGTGCCAGCAGCTTAGATAGGGGGGGTGAAAAACTGTTTTTT. Its protein product is CASSLDRGGEKLFF.